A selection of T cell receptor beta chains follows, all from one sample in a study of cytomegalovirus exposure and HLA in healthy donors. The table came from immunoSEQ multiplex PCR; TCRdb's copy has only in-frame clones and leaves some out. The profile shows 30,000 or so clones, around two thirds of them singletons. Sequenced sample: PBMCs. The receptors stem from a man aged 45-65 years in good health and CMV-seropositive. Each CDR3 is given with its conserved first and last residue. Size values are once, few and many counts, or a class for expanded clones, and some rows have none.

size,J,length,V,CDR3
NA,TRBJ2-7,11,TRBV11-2,CASSQGTEQYF
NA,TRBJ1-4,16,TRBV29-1,CSVGTGSLATNEKLFF
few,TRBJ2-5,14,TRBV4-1,CASSQAGHGETQYF
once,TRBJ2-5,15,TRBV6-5,CASTLTGFRSETQYF
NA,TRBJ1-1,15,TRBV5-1,CASSLEKAGRTEAFF
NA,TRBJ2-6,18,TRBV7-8,CASSFYAGGFSGANVLTF
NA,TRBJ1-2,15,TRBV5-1,CASSYRQGRGYGYTF
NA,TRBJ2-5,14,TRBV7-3,CASSFGGQGGTQYF
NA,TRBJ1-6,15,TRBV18,CASSPGAGGRSPLHF
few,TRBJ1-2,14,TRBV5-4,CASSVFGTGISYTF
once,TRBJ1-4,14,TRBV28,CASGGTAQNEKLFF
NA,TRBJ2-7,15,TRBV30,CAWSDTPGGTYEQYF
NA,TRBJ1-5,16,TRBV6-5,CASSYTFGQGRFPQHF
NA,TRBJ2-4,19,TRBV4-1,CASSPSGGRRVVAKNIQYF
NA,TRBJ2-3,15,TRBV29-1,CSVGVRDRVTDTQYF
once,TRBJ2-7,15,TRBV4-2,CASSPGTGGTYEQYF
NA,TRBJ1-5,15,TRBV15,CATSRGQGGNQPQHF